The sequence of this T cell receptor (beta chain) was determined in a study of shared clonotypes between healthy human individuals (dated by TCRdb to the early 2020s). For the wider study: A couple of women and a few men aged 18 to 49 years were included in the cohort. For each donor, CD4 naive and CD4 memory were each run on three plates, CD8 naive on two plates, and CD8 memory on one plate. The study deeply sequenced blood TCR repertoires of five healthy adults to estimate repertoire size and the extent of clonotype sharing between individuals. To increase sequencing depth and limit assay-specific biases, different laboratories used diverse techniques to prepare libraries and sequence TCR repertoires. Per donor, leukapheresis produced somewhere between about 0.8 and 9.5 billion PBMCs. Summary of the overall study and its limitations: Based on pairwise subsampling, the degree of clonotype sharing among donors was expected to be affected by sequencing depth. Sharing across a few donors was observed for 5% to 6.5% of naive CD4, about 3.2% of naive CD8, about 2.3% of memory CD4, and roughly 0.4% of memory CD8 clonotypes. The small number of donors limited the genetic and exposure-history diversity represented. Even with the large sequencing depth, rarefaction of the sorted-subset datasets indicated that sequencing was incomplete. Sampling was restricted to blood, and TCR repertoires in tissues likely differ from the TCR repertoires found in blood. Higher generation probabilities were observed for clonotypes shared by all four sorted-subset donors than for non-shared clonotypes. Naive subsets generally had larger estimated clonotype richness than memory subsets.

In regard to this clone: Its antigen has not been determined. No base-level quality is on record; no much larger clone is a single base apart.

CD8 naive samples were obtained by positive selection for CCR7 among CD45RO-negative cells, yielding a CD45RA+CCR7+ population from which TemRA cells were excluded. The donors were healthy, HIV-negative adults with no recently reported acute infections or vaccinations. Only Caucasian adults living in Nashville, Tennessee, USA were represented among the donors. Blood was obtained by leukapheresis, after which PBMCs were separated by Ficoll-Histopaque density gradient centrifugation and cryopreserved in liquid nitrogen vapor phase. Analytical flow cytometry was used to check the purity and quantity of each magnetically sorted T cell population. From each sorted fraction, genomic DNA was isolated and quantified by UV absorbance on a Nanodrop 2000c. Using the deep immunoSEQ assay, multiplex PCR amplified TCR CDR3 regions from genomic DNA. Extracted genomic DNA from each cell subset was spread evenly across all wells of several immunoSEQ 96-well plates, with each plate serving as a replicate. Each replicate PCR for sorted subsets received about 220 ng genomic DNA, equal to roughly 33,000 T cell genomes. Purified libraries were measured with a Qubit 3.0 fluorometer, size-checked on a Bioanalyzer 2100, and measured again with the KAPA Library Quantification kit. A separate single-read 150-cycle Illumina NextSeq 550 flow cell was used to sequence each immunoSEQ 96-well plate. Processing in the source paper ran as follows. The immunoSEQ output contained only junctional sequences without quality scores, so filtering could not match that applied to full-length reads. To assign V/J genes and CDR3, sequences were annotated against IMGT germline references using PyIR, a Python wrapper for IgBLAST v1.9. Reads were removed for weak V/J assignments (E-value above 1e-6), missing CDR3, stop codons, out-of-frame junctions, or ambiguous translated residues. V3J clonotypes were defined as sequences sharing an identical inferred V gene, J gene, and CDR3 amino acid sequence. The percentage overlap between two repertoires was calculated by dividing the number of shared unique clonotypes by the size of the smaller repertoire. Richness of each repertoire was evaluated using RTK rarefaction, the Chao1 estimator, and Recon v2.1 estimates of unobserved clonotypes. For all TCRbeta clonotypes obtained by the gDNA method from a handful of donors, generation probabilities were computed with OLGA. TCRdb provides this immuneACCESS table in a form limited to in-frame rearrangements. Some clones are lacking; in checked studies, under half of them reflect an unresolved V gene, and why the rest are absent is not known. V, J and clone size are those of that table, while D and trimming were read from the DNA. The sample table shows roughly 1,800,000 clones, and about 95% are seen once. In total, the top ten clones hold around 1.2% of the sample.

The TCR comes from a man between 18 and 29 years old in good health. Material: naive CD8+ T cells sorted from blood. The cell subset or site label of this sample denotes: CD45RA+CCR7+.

CDR3 sequence: CASSSDYEETQYF. The sequenced DNA: TGTGCCAGCAGCTCGGACTATGAAGAGACCCAGTACTTC. The chain uses TRBV7-9 and TRBJ2-5; a weak D assignment points to TRBD2 (6 bases agree). CDR1 is given as SEHNR and CDR2 as FQNEAQ, both from the germline V gene (reference sequence). Spanning cysteine to phenylalanine, the CDR3 consists of 13 amino acids. The only DNA kept is the CDR3, 39 bases in frame from the first base. V was cut back by 4 bases and J by 3 bases, leaving a gap of 9 bases between them.